This TCR beta chain was captured by sequencing in a study of a mutant IDH1 vaccine in newly diagnosed glioma. Study-wide background: Treated patients comprised around 60% males and around 40% females, mean age approximately 37 years. The earlier regimen, radiotherapy, temozolomide, or both, was most often both. Visit V13 took place at week 47, and visit V12 happened at week 35.

This CDR3 region has 11 residues. V was trimmed by 6 bases and J by 3 bases, leaving 9 bases between them. Looked up from germline, CDR1 is DFQATT and CDR2 is SNEGSKA (reference sequence). This clone was detected a few times. The antigen is undetermined. Only in-frame clones appear in the TCRdb table, and some are missing; sequencing was by immunoSEQ multiplex PCR. This table has some 57,000 clones, approximately 80% appearing once. Time point: week 47, end of study. Vaccinated patients received 300 ug of mutant IDH1 20-mer peptide per dose, with topical imiquimod. The donors' diagnosis was new WHO grade 3 or 4 astrocytoma that was IDH1-mutant and ATRX-lost.

The origin of this receptor is a middle-aged woman with glioma. Some clones in this sample may be carry-over from other donors' samples. The starting material was PBMCs, obtained from a glioma patient whose treatment included an IDH1 peptide vaccine. This chain joins TRBV20-1 and TRBJ2-7, with D perhaps TRBD2 (5 bases). The CDR3 nucleotides are TGCAGTGCCCCGGGGATCTACGAGCAGTACTTC. The encoded protein is CSAPGIYEQYF.